The clone carrying this T cell receptor beta chain was seen more than once but under ten times. The sample belongs to a study of blood T cell repertoires in COVID-19. At the level of the study: Sites in the United States, Italy and Spain provided acute and convalescent COVID-19 samples. PBMCs, B-cell-depleted T cells, or T cells provided the cDNA or gDNA that made up the material.

CDR1 is SEHNR and CDR2 is FQNEAQ in the germline V gene (reference sequence). The CDR3 totals 14 residues. J was trimmed by 4 bases and V by 4 bases; bases with no gene match: 3. Authors' data handling: Nucleated cell counts were estimated from reference gene primer amplification. Sequenced by immunoSEQ multiplex PCR; TCRdb stores in-frame clones only, minus some. That table gives V, J and clone size, and the DNA gave D and trimming. Seen here are about 64,000 clones, roughly 91% observed once, and the top ten hold less than 2%. The sample was peripheral blood. The chain is built from TRBV7-9 and TRBJ1-5; 8 nucleotides agree with TRBD1. The clonotype comes from a human donor in a cohort sampled during active COVID-19. As DNA, the CDR3 is TGTGCCAGCAGCTGGACAGGGTCGAATCAGCCCCAGCATTTT. It codes for CASSWTGSNQPQHF.